The 3 T cell receptor beta chains given below trace back to one sample, sequenced in a study of TET2 disruption in CD19-targeted CAR T cells. No antigens are known for them. Stated treatment: autologous CTL019 cells: CD19 CAR with 4-1BB and CD3 zeta domains. Method: immunoSEQ multiplex PCR; TCRdb's copy keeps in-frame clones and lacks some. The listing records 25,000 or so clones. This specimen consisted of CD8- CAR+ T cells sorted from cultured blood T cells, obtained for CD19 CAR T cell therapy. Specified subset: CD8-negative CAR-positive T cells from the infusion product. These receptors were collected from a man aged 70 or older with chronic lymphocytic leukemia.

CDR3 residues: CASSPLGGHGELFF. The part of the CDR3 DNA that was read is TGTGCCAGCAGCCCGCTTGGGGGCCACGGGGAG. V gene TRBV7-6 combines with J gene TRBJ2-2; weak D call: TRBD1 (6 bases). The missing CDR3 end, 3 residues past where the read stops, is filled in from the germline J gene. CDR1 and CDR2 from the germline V gene are SGHVS and FNYEAQ. The CDR3 has 14 residues. V shed 5 bases and J shed 7 bases, with 14 bases lying between them.

Notes on this clone: The CDR3 extends 3 residues past the end of the read, so its final part is completed from the germline J gene. This chain joins TRBV7-9 and TRBJ1-1, with D possibly being TRBD1 (6 bases). Germline CDR1 SEHNR, CDR2 FQNEAQ (reference sequence). The CDR3 has 14 residues. CDR3 residues: CASSLWSSTGRAFF. The sequenced CDR3 bases are TGTGCCAGCAGCTTATGGTCGTCGACAGGTCGA.

Worth noting for this clone: The sequenced fragment ends 3 residues before the CDR3 boundary, so the rest is inferred from the germline J gene. Other DNA sequences in the same sample also yield this CDR3. This chain connects TRBV7-2 to TRBJ1-2, with D perhaps matching TRBD1 (6 bases). Germline CDR1 SGHTA, CDR2 FQGNSA. The CDR3 spans 13 residues. CDR3 DNA (partial): TGTGCCAGCAGCCCAGGCCGGGACACTGGT. Encoded protein: CASSPGRDTG. The full CDR3 reads CASSPGRDTGYTF.